This T cell receptor (beta chain) was obtained from a study of blood T cell repertoires in COVID-19. Study as a whole: Samples taken during acute and convalescent COVID-19 were collected in the United States, Italy and Spain. T cells, B-cell-depleted T cells, or PBMCs provided the cDNA or gDNA that served as material.

This clone was found a few times. CDR1 and CDR2 (germline): MNHEY, SVGEGT. With V trimmed by 2 bases and J by 4 bases, 5 bases remained unmatched. CDR3 length: 16 residues. Per the authors' pipeline: Cell counts per sample came from amplifying reference gene primers. Measured with immunoSEQ multiplex PCR; TCRdb has only the in-frame clones, and not every one. D and trimming were read from the DNA, whereas the V and J calls and clone size are those reported in that table. The table has fewer than 350,000 clones, around 87% seen once. This TCR derives from a woman aged 50 to 60 who had recovered from COVID-19. This chain joins TRBV6-2 or TRBV6-3 and TRBJ2-2; 9 positions agree with TRBD2. Sequenced: peripheral blood. CDR3 in amino acids: CASSYPIAGVTGELFF. Written as DNA, the CDR3 is TGTGCCAGCAGTTACCCTATAGCGGGAGTCACCGGGGAGCTGTTTTTT.